Listed here are 32 T cell receptor beta chains from one sample, sequenced in a study of T cell responses to AZD1222 COVID-19 vaccine. The protocol was immunoSEQ multiplex PCR, while the TCRdb copy is restricted to in-frame clones and leaves out a portion. The sample lists 90,000 to 120,000 clones, around 89% occurring once. Sample: peripheral blood, taken on day 0 of AZD1222 vaccination. The receptors shown here come from an adult in good health.

This chain links TRBV4-1 with TRBJ2-7; possibly TRBD2 for D (6 bases). The CDR3 has 15 residues. V gave up 2 bases and J gave up 3 bases, with 14 bases separating them. Germline assignment: CDR1 MGHRA and CDR2 YSYEKL. Here the CDR3 DNA reads TGCGCCAGCAGCCAACCGCGAGGAGGGAACTACGAGCAGTACTTC. This codes for CASSQPRGGNYEQYF.

The V gene is TRBV7-2, the J gene TRBJ2-7, with 7 bases fitting TRBD2. Germline CDR1 SGHTA, CDR2 FQGNSA. The CDR3 has 15 residues. Losses at the gene ends were 4 bases for V and 4 bases for J; bases not matched to a gene: 10. The CDR3 region has the DNA TGTGCCAGCAGCTCGACTCTAGCGGAGAGTTACGAGCAGTACTTC. Translating it yields CASSSTLAESYEQYF.

A few counts support this clone. The rearrangement joins TRBV7-8 to TRBJ2-7; D ambiguous. Per the germline V gene, CDR1 is SGHVS and CDR2 is FQNEAQ. Trimming shortened V by 5 bases and J by 5 bases, and 7 bases separated the two germline ends. CDR3 length: 11 amino acids. This CDR3 reads CASSPRDEQYF. Here the CDR3 DNA reads TGTGCCAGCAGCCCTCGAGACGAGCAGTACTTC.

The chain uses TRBV7-6 and TRBJ1-4; D might be TRBD1 (5 bases). The V end was cut by 1 base, the J end by 4 bases, with 10 bases between. The CDR3 runs 15 residues. Germline assignment: CDR1 SGHVS and CDR2 FNYEAQ. CDR3 coding DNA: TGTGCCAGCAGCTTAGAGCCAGGGTATAATGAAAAACTGTTTTTT. This sequence encodes CASSLEPGYNEKLFF.

This clone was observed many times. The rearrangement uses TRBV10-3 and TRBJ1-4; weak D call: TRBD1 (6 bases). Trimming cost V 4 bases and J 8 bases, with 14 bases left between them. The CDR3 loop spans 14 amino acids. Germline loops: CDR1 ENHRY, CDR2 SYGVKD. The CDR3 DNA follows: TGTGCCATCAGTGCGGGAGACCAGGGGGAAAAACTGTTTTTT. Amino acid sequence: CAISAGDQGEKLFF.

The chain recombines TRBV24-1 with TRBJ1-2; D unresolved. Trimming left V 6 bases short and J 7 bases short, with 14 bases between. The CDR3 contains 13 residues. Germline CDR1 is KGHDR and CDR2 is SFDVKD. Here the CDR3 DNA reads TGTGCCACCAGTTTTGGACCACTGTTTGGCTACACCTTC. Translation gives CATSFGPLFGYTF.

J is TRBJ1-1 and V is TRBV6-2 or TRBV6-3, with 7 bases identical to TRBD1. V gave up 5 bases and J gave up 3 bases; unmatched junction bases: 12. The CDR3 sequence is 16 residues long. Germline V gene data show CDR1 as MNHEY and CDR2 as SVGEGT. The CDR3 reads CASSTYTGTEHTEAFF. CDR3 DNA sequence: TGTGCCAGCAGTACCTACACCGGGACAGAGCACACTGAAGCTTTCTTT.

V gene TRBV27 combines with J gene TRBJ2-7; 8 bases match TRBD2. V trimming: 2 bases; J trimming: 4 bases; junction bases outside the gene matches: 4. CDR1 MNHEY and CDR2 SMNVEV come from the germline V gene (reference sequence). The CDR3 consists of 14 residues. DNA for the CDR3: TGTGCCAGCAGTTTACGGGGGGGTTTGTACGAGCAGTACTTC. This gives the protein CASSLRGGLYEQYF.

The rearrangement joins TRBV7-3 to TRBJ1-3; unclear D gene. Germline CDR1 SGHTA, CDR2 FQGTGA. This CDR3 is 14 amino acids long. V was clipped by 7 bases and J by 1 base, with 11 bases between them. In DNA form, the CDR3 reads TGTGCCAGCATCACTAATAGGTCTGGAAACACCATATATTTT. This encodes CASITNRSGNTIYF.

The J gene is TRBJ2-5, the V gene TRBV7-9; the D gene could be TRBD1 or TRBD2 (5 bases each). Germline V CDR1 and CDR2: SEHNR, FQNEAQ (reference sequence). This CDR3 has 17 amino acids. The ends were cut back, 1 base at V and 5 bases at J, with 20 bases in the middle. In DNA form, the CDR3 reads TGTGCCAGCAGCTTAGGGGGCCAAAATTTGTGGAGGGAGACCCAGTACTTC. Protein product: CASSLGGQNLWRETQYF.

This chain links TRBV6-1 with TRBJ1-5, with a possible D match to TRBD1 (6 bases). Germline V gives CDR1 MNHNS, CDR2 SASEGT. This CDR3 is 16 amino acids long. Trimming left V 1 base short and J 3 bases short, with 13 bases between. DNA for the CDR3: TGTGCCAGCAGTGAAGGCCTGGGGGCAGACAATCAGCCCCAGCATTTT. This codes for CASSEGLGADNQPQHF.

The gene calls are TRBV5-5 and TRBJ2-3; 11 nucleotides line up with TRBD2. V shed 4 bases, J shed 4 bases, and the junction held 8 bases outside the gene matches. There are 16 residues in the CDR3. CDR1 is SGHKS, CDR2 YYEKEE, per germline (reference sequence). The CDR3 bases are TGTGCCAGCAGCGGGATAGCGGGAGGGGCGGCAGATACGCAGTATTTT. This translates into CASSGIAGGAADTQYF.

The chain is built from TRBV19 and TRBJ1-1, with D perhaps matching TRBD1 (6 bases). Germline V gene data show CDR1 as LNHDA and CDR2 as SQIVND (reference sequence). V was trimmed by 4 bases and J by 5 bases, leaving 23 bases between them. CDR3 length: 17 amino acids. In DNA form, the CDR3 reads TGTGCCAGTAGTAGGAGGGGAGAGGCAGGGGCACGAACTGAAGCTTTCTTT. Protein: CASSRRGEAGARTEAFF.

The V call is TRBV6-2 or TRBV6-3, the J call TRBJ1-2, with a possible D match to TRBD1 (6 bases). The CDR3 runs 15 residues. The V gene lost 5 bases and the J gene lost 2 bases, with 15 bases spanning the gap. The germline CDR1 and CDR2 sequences are MNHEY and SVGEGT. The CDR3 DNA reads as TGTGCCAGCAGTAACACCGACAGGATCAACTATGGCTACACCTTC. Protein sequence: CASSNTDRINYGYTF.

CDR3 loop: CASSLPSSGANVLTF. DNA for the CDR3: TGCGCCAGCAGCCTGCCTAGCTCTGGGGCCAACGTCCTGACTTTC. The chain is built from TRBV5-1 and TRBJ2-6, with unresolved D. The CDR3 has 15 residues. Germline values: CDR1 SGHRS, CDR2 YFSETQ. Trimming pared 4 bases from V and 0 bases from J, leaving 8 bases between.

The chain is built from TRBV11-2 and TRBJ1-5; TRBD1 agrees at 8 bases. V lost 5 bases, J lost 2 bases, and 5 bases stayed unmatched. The CDR3 spans 15 residues. From germline, CDR1 is SGHAT and CDR2 FQNNGV. CDR3 amino acids: CASSPGQGGNQPQHF. CDR3 sequence (DNA): TGTGCCAGCAGCCCAGGACAGGGTGGCAATCAGCCCCAGCATTTT. Looking up the rest from reference TRBV11-2 and TRBJ1-5 gives the full variable domain: EAGVAQSPRYKIIEKRQSVAFWCNPISGHATLYWYQQILGQGPKLLIQFQNNGVVDDSQLPKDRFSAERLKGVDSTLKIQPAKLEDSAVYLCASSPGQGGNQPQHFGDGTRLSIL.

The gene calls are TRBV7-2 and TRBJ2-7; no clear D. Trimming removed 1 base from V and 0 bases from J, with 10 bases in between. Germline CDR1 is SGHTA and CDR2 is FQGNSA. This CDR3 spans 15 amino acids. The CDR3 DNA reads as TGTGCCAGCAGCTTAGGGCTTGGGAACTCCTACGAGCAGTACTTC. Amino acids: CASSLGLGNSYEQYF.

The V gene is TRBV27, the J gene TRBJ2-7; D is perhaps TRBD1 (6 bases). CDR1 MNHEY and CDR2 SMNVEV come from the germline V gene (reference sequence). This CDR3 is built from 14 residues. V was shortened by 0 bases and J by 5 bases, with 11 bases between the two germline ends. The CDR3 DNA is TGTGCCAGCAGTTTATCACAGGGCTACCACGAGCAGTACTTC. As protein: CASSLSQGYHEQYF.

The J gene is TRBJ1-1, the V gene TRBV19, with D perhaps matching TRBD1 (5 bases). Between the trimmed V and J ends, which lost 5 bases and 10 bases, there was a span of 26 bases. The CDR3 length is 16 residues. Germline V gene data show CDR1 as LNHDA and CDR2 as SQIVND (reference sequence). CDR3 DNA: TGTGCCAGTAGTTTGGGACGGAGCACTCTGGGACTTCGAGCTTTCTTT. It yields the protein CASSLGRSTLGLRAFF.

The count of this clone is one. The chain links TRBV24-1 to TRBJ2-1; TRBD2 agrees at 11 bases. This CDR3 has 16 residues. Per germline, CDR1 KGHDR and CDR2 SFDVKD. After removal of 4 bases from V and 8 bases from J, the junction contained 9 bases not matched to a gene. The CDR3 coding sequence is TGTGCCACCAGTGACCTAGCGGGAGGACGGGGACATGAGCAGTTCTTC. Its protein is CATSDLAGGRGHEQFF.

The chain carries TRBV28 and TRBJ2-7; 7 bases are a match to TRBD1. The length of the CDR3 is 14 residues. V trimming: 1 base; J trimming: 2 bases; junction bases outside the gene matches: 2. Germline V gives CDR1 MDHEN, CDR2 SYDVKM. The CDR3 sequence is CASSLYRGPYEQYF. CDR3 sequence (DNA): TGTGCCAGCAGTTTATACAGGGGACCCTACGAGCAGTACTTC.

V and J are TRBV7-2 and TRBJ2-1, with 7 bases aligning to TRBD1. The CDR3 contains 15 residues. Germline CDR1 SGHTA, CDR2 FQGNSA. J was trimmed by 8 bases and V by 2 bases; bases with no gene match: 9. CDR3 nucleotide sequence: TGTGCCAGCAGCTTAATCGGGACAGTTAACGATGAGCAGTTCTTC. This translates into CASSLIGTVNDEQFF.

This sequence joins TRBV28 and TRBJ1-2, with 8 positions matching TRBD1. Losses at the gene ends were 6 bases for V and 3 bases for J; bases not matched to a gene: 6. This CDR3 spans 14 amino acids. CDR1 is MDHEN, CDR2 SYDVKM, per germline. The CDR3 bases are TGTGCCAGCAGCCGAGGGACAGGTGACTATGGCTACACCTTC. It translates to CASSRGTGDYGYTF.

This chain connects TRBV4-2 to TRBJ1-1; unclear D gene. The germline V and J ends were trimmed by 0 bases and 5 bases, with 13 bases remaining between them. In germline, CDR1 is LGHNA, CDR2 YNFKEQ. The CDR3 runs to 15 residues. CDR3 DNA sequence: TGTGCCAGCAGCCAAGATGACGGGAGTGGAACTGAAGCTTTCTTT. Encoded protein: CASSQDDGSGTEAFF.

V usage is TRBV5-1 and J usage is TRBJ2-5; 8 bases map to TRBD2. Unmatched junction bases numbered 1, after V lost 1 base and J lost 5 bases. CDR3 length: 13 amino acids. CDR1 and CDR2 (germline): SGHRS, YFSETQ. The CDR3 DNA is TGCGCCAGCAGCTTGCCTAGCGGGGAGACCCAGTACTTC. It yields the protein CASSLPSGETQYF.

This sequence joins TRBV5-1 and TRBJ2-5; TRBD1 agrees at 9 bases. The V segment lost 2 bases and the J segment 1 base; nucleotides outside the gene matches: 0. Germline CDR1 reads SGHRS; CDR2 reads YFSETQ. This CDR3 contains 14 residues. The CDR3: CASSLQGAQETQYF. CDR3 bases: TGCGCCAGCAGCTTACAGGGGGCCCAAGAGACCCAGTACTTC.

The genes are TRBV29-1 and TRBJ2-1, with 11 bases identical to TRBD2. V dropped 7 bases and J dropped 2; count of bases not matched to a gene: 10. Germline V gene sequence: CDR1 SQVTM, CDR2 ANQGSEA. The CDR3 is 16 residues long. In DNA, the CDR3 is TGCAGCGCCCCCCCTATAGCGGGAGGGCCCTACAATGAGCAGTTCTTC. This sequence encodes CSAPPIAGGPYNEQFF.

The rearrangement joins TRBV2 to TRBJ2-6; no definite D call. The CDR3 loop spans 15 amino acids. The germline gives CDR1 SNHLY, CDR2 FYNNEI. Trimming cost V 3 bases and J 1 base, with 7 bases left between them. The CDR3, as DNA: TGTGCCAGCAGTGATTGGGTTTCTGGGGCCAACGTCCTGACTTTC. Protein sequence: CASSDWVSGANVLTF.

The V and J genes are TRBV11-1 and TRBJ2-1; no reliable D call. From germline, CDR1 is SGHAT and CDR2 FQDESV (reference sequence). Trimming pared 5 bases from V and 0 bases from J, leaving 11 bases between. The CDR3 is made up of 15 amino acids. CDR3 DNA: TGTGCCAGCAGCCAGGACGTAAGCTCCTACAATGAGCAGTTCTTC. Encoded protein: CASSQDVSSYNEQFF.

The chain links TRBV9 to TRBJ1-2; 7 nucleotides agree with TRBD1. V trimming: 1 base; J trimming: 7 bases; junction bases outside the gene matches: 16. This CDR3 has 17 residues. The germline V gene encodes CDR1 SGDLS and CDR2 YYNGEE. DNA of the CDR3: TGTGCCAGCAGCGTACTCGCCACTGGGGACAGTGAGTCTGGCTACACCTTC. The encoded protein is CASSVLATGDSESGYTF.

The chain has TRBV28 and TRBJ1-2, with D maybe TRBD1 (5 bases). The CDR3 length is 15 residues. The V gene's germline CDR1 is MDHEN and CDR2 SYDVKM. The germline V and J ends were trimmed by 4 bases and 8 bases, with 20 bases remaining between them. The CDR3 DNA sequence: TGTGCCAGCAGTTCGGGGGGAACAGAATTATTAGGCTACACCTTC. Its protein product is CASSSGGTELLGYTF.

CDR3 coding DNA: TGTGCCTGGAGTCCGGGCGGGACCGGGCTTAGTGAGCAGTTCTTC. As protein: CAWSPGGTGLSEQFF. The chain recombines TRBV30 with TRBJ2-1, with D perhaps matching TRBD2 (6 bases). V gave up 2 bases and J gave up 9 bases, with 20 bases separating them. The CDR3 sequence is 15 residues long. Germline CDR1 is GTSNPN and CDR2 is SVGIG (reference sequence).